These 17 T cell receptor beta chains share one sample of origin, sequenced in a study of blood T cell repertoires in COVID-19. Clones were read by immunoSEQ multiplex PCR, and TCRdb kept only the in-frame ones, dropping some. The table has more than 300,000 clones, about 89% seen once; the top ten hold more than 9%. The source material was peripheral blood. The receptor set was obtained from a woman aged 25-40 years with COVID-19, enrolled during active disease.

CDR3 sequence reads: CASSRDSSYGYTF. The DNA of the CDR3 is TGTGCCAGCAGCCGGGACAGCTCCTATGGCTACACCTTC. This chain links TRBV14 with TRBJ1-2, with TRBD1 matching over 7 bases. Trimming took 4 bases from V and 4 from J; bases not matched to a gene: 3. Germline CDR1 reads SGHDN; CDR2 reads FVKESK. CDR3 length: 13 residues. The full variable domain, completed using reference TRBV14 and TRBJ1-2, is EAGVTQFPSHSVIEKGQTVTLRCDPISGHDNLYWYRRVMGKEIKFLLHFVKESKQDESGMPNNRFLAERTGGTYSTLKVQPAELEDSGVYFCASSRDSSYGYTFGSGTRLTVV.

The chain is built from TRBV28 and TRBJ2-7, with D perhaps TRBD2 (6 bases). V lost 1 base and J lost 0, with 19 bases in between. CDR1 is MDHEN, CDR2 SYDVKM, per germline. The CDR3 loop spans 18 amino acids. The CDR3 sequence is CASSLLGLKNPSSYEQYF. CDR3 DNA sequence: TGTGCCAGCAGTTTATTGGGACTGAAAAATCCTAGCTCCTACGAGCAGTACTTC.

The chain employs TRBV6-5 and TRBJ2-7; D gene ambiguous. V was clipped by 4 bases and J by 2 bases, with 12 bases between them. This CDR3 is 14 amino acids long. Germline V gene lookup returns CDR1 MNHEY and CDR2 SVGAGI. The CDR3 DNA sequence: TGTGCCAGCAGTTCTACACGCGGCGCCTACGAGCAGTACTTC. This encodes CASSSTRGAYEQYF.

The rearrangement uses TRBV7-3 and TRBJ2-6; 7 bases line up with TRBD1. Trimming cost V 0 bases and J 1 base; bases outside gene matches: 0. The germline CDR1 and CDR2 sequences are SGHTA and FQGTGA. The length of the CDR3 is 16 residues. The CDR3 protein is CASSLTRGSGANVLTF. The CDR3 DNA sequence: TGTGCCAGCAGCTTAACCAGGGGGTCTGGGGCCAACGTCCTGACTTTC.

The chain joins TRBV10-2 to TRBJ2-1; TRBD2 aligns across 7 bases. V lost 5 bases to trimming and J lost 0 bases; unmatched junction nucleotides: 4. CDR1 WSHSY and CDR2 SAAADI come from the germline V gene. CDR3 length: 15 residues. The CDR3 DNA sequence: TGCGCCAGCAGTCTAGCGGCTCTCTCCTACAATGAGCAGTTCTTC. It specifies CASSLAALSYNEQFF.

The chain recombines TRBV7-6 with TRBJ2-7, with D possibly matching TRBD1 (5 bases). The V end was cut by 1 base, the J end by 4 bases, with 14 bases between. The germline V gene has CDR1 SGHVS and CDR2 FNYEAQ. The CDR3 contains 15 residues. The DNA of the CDR3 is TGTGCCAGCAGCTTAGAGTCCGGCAGGGTGTACGAGCAGTACTTC. Protein: CASSLESGRVYEQYF.

The V gene is TRBV6-2 or TRBV6-3, the J gene TRBJ2-2; D perhaps matches TRBD2 (7 bases). CDR1 MNHEY and CDR2 SVGEGT come from the germline V gene. CDR3 length: 16 residues. V was shortened by 6 bases and J by 4 bases, with 18 bases between the two germline ends. CDR3 in amino acids: CASSPRGAAFTGELFF. In DNA, the CDR3 is TGTGCCAGCAGCCCTCGGGGGGCGGCCTTCACCGGGGAGCTGTTTTTT.

The chain combines TRBV23-1 with TRBJ2-2; 7 positions match TRBD2. TRBV23-1 falls under the ORF class, with uncertain function. With 7 bases clipped from V and 6 bases from J, the junction kept 8 bases outside the gene matches. This CDR3 has 14 amino acids. This CDR3 is CASISLAVSGELFF. CDR3 sequence (DNA): TGCGCCAGCATCTCTCTAGCGGTTTCCGGGGAGCTGTTTTTT.

The V call is TRBV30, the J call TRBJ2-1, with TRBD2 identical over 16 bases. Trimming at V came to 0 bases and at J to 6 bases, leaving 8 bases not matched to a gene. CDR1 GTSNPN and CDR2 SVGIG come from the germline V gene (reference sequence). The CDR3 spans 18 residues. As DNA, the CDR3 is TGTGCCTGGAGTGTCGGGACTAGCGGGAGGGGGGGCCTCAATGAGCAGTTCTTC. Translating gives CAWSVGTSGRGGLNEQFF.

The gene calls are TRBV18 and TRBJ1-4; 7 bases map to TRBD1. Unmatched junction bases numbered 10, after V lost 3 bases and J lost 3 bases. This CDR3 comprises 17 residues. From germline, CDR1 is KGHSH and CDR2 LQKENI. The CDR3 is CASSPVAGGRANEKLFF. As DNA, the CDR3 is TGTGCCAGCTCACCCGTCGCAGGGGGGCGAGCTAATGAAAAACTGTTTTTT.

The chain links TRBV10-3 to TRBJ1-5; maybe TRBD1 (5 bases). Looked up from germline, CDR1 is ENHRY and CDR2 is SYGVKD. Trimming took off 10 bases at V and 2 bases at J, with 12 bases between the two ends. CDR3 length: 13 amino acids. CDR3 loop: CATRDSGNQPQHF. The CDR3 coding sequence is TGTGCCACCAGAGACAGCGGCAATCAGCCCCAGCATTTT.

V usage is TRBV21-1 and J usage is TRBJ2-7; the table's D gene call, TRBD2, was not cross checked with the DNA. TRBV21-1 is an annotated pseudogene. This CDR3 is 13 amino acids long. The DNA for the CDR3 is TGTGCCAGCAGCTTCCACTACGGCGACGAGCAGTACTTC. This translates into CASSFHYGDEQYF.

CDR3 loop: CASSLTSGQGNEQFF. The DNA for the CDR3 is TGTGCCAGCAGCTTGACTAGCGGGCAGGGGAATGAGCAGTTCTTC. This chain links TRBV5-4 with TRBJ2-1; TRBD2 matches at 9 bases. Germline V gene data show CDR1 as SGHNT and CDR2 as YYREEE (reference sequence). Unmatched junction bases numbered 6, after V lost 1 base and J lost 7 bases. The CDR3 is 15 residues long.

This clone was seen only a few times. The genes are TRBV10-3 and TRBJ1-3; the D gene is possibly TRBD1 (5 bases). The CDR3 loop spans 13 amino acids. The V end lost 9 bases, the J end lost 2 bases, and 11 bases lay between the germline ends. The germline CDR1 and CDR2 sequences are ENHRY and SYGVKD. The CDR3 protein is CAMATGAGNTIYF. The CDR3 region has the DNA TGTGCCATGGCCACGGGGGCTGGAAACACCATATATTTT.

This clone is a singleton in its sample. V usage is TRBV11-2 and J usage is TRBJ2-7; 10 nucleotides agree with TRBD2. The CDR3 spans 15 residues. Trimming at V came to 0 bases and at J to 8 bases, leaving 7 bases not matched to a gene. CDR1 and CDR2 (germline): SGHAT, FQNNGV. The chain's CDR3 is CASSLDAASGSQQYF. In DNA form, the CDR3 reads TGTGCCAGCAGCTTAGATGCGGCTAGCGGGAGTCAGCAGTACTTC.

The chain uses TRBV4-2 and TRBJ1-5; possible D gene TRBD1, 6 bases. This CDR3 has 17 amino acids. With 0 bases removed from V and 7 bases from J, the gap between germline ends came to 19 bases. The V gene's germline CDR1 is LGHNA and CDR2 YNFKEQ. The CDR3 spells CASSQDEGEEGGQPQHF. In DNA form, the CDR3 reads TGTGCCAGCAGCCAAGACGAGGGGGAAGAAGGGGGACAGCCCCAGCATTTT.

The CDR3 nucleotides are TGTGCCAGCTCACTCCTAGCGGGAGCTAACACAGATACGCAGTATTTT. Translating gives CASSLLAGANTDTQYF. The V gene is TRBV18, the J gene TRBJ2-3; 10 positions agree with TRBD2. CDR1 and CDR2 (germline): KGHSH, LQKENI. V was pared by 4 bases and J by 2 bases, with 6 bases of the junction left unmatched. The CDR3 extends over 16 amino acids.